The TCR beta chain described here comes from a study of cytomegalovirus exposure and HLA in healthy donors. The wider study: Early on, a data release was issued that held approximately 92 million unique TCRs from HLA-typed donors.

Points from the study as a whole: For presence/absence analyses, sequencing depth was assumed to be roughly uniform across donors. A later analysis found most CMV-associated TCR beta chains apparently HLA-restricted.

PCR was performed using 60 Vbeta and 13 Jbeta primers. Clones were read by immunoSEQ multiplex PCR, and TCRdb kept only the in-frame ones, dropping some. The sample carries approximately 150,000 clones, approximately 79% recorded once. A remark on this clone: Its target is not known.

The CDR3 length is 12 residues. With V trimmed by 4 bases and J by 8 bases, 4 bases remained unmatched. The germline gives CDR1 SQVTM, CDR2 ANQGSEA. The sequenced sample was PBMCs. The chain recombines TRBV29-1 with TRBJ2-2; 7 bases fit TRBD2. The clonotype was recovered from a man aged 55 to 70 in good health and CMV-seronegative. CDR3 in DNA: TGCAGCGTTGGCGGGAGAGGGGGGGAGCTGTTTTTT. Encoded protein: CSVGGRGGELFF.